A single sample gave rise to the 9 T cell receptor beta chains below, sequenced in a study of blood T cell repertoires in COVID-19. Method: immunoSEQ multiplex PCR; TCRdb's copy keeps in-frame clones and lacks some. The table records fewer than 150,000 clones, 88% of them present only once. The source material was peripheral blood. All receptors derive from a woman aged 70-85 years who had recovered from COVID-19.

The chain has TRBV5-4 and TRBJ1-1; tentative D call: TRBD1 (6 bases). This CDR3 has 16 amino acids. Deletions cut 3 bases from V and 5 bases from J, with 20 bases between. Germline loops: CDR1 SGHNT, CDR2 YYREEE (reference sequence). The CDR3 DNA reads TGTGCCAGCAGCTCCTGGGGGGGGGCGCGGAGGACTGAAGCTTTCTTT. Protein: CASSSWGGARRTEAFF.

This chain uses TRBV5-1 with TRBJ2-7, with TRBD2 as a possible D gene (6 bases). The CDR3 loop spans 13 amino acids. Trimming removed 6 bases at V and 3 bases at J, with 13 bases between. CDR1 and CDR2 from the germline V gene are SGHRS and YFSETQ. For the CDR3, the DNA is TGCGCCAGCACACCGGAGGGGTTCTACGAGCAGTACTTC. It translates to CASTPEGFYEQYF.

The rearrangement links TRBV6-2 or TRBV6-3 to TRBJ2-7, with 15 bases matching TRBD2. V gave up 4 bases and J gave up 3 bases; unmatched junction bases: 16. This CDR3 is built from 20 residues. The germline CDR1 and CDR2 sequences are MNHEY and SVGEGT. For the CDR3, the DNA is TGTGCCAGCAGTTCCCCGAACGGACTAGCGGGAGGGCCTGGTGGCTACGAGCAGTACTTC. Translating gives CASSSPNGLAGGPGGYEQYF.

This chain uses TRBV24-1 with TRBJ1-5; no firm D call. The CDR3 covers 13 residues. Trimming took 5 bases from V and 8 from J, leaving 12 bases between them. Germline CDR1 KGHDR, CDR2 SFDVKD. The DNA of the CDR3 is TGTGCCACCAGTGGGCCAGGATGGGAGCCCCAGCATTTT. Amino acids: CATSGPGWEPQHF.

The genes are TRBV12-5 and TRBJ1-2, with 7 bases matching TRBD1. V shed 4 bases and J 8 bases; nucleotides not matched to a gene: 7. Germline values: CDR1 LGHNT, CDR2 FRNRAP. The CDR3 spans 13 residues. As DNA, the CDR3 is TGTGCTAGTGGTTCCAACAGGGGTGACGGCTACACCTTC. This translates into CASGSNRGDGYTF.

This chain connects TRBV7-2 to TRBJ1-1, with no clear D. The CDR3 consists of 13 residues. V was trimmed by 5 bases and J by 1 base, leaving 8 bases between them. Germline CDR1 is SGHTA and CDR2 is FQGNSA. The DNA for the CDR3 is TGTGCCAGCAGCCCTGGGCCGAACACTGAAGCTTTCTTT. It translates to CASSPGPNTEAFF.

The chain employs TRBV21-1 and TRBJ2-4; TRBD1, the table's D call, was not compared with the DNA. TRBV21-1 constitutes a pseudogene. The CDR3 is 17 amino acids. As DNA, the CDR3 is TGTGCCAGCAGCAACTTTCAGGACAAAGCAAACGCCATCATTCAGTACTTC. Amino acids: CASSNFQDKANAIIQYF.

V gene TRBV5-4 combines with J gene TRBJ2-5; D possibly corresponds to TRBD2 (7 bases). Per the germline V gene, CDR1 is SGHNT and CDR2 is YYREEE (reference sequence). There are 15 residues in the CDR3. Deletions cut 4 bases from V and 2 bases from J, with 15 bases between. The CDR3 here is CASSRGGAGQETQYF. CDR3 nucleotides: TGTGCCAGCAGCCGAGGGGGAGCGGGGCAAGAGACCCAGTACTTC.

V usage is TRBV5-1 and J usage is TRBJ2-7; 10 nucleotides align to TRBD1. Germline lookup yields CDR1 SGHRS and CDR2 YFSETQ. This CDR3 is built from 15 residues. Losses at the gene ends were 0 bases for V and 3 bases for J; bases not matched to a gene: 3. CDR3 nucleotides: TGCGCCAGCAGCTTGGCGGGACAGGGGTACTACGAGCAGTACTTC. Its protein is CASSLAGQGYYEQYF.